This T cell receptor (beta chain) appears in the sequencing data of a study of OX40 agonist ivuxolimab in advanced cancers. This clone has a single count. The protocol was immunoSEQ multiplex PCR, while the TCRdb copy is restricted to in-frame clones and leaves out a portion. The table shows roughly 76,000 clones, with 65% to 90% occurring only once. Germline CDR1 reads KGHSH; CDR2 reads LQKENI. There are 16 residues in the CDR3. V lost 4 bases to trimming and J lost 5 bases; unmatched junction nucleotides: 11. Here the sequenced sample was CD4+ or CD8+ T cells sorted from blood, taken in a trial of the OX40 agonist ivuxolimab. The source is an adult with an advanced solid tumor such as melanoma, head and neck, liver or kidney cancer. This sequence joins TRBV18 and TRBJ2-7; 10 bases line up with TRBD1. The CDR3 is CASSLLPGQGFHEQYF. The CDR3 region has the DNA TGTGCCAGCTCACTTTTACCGGGACAGGGGTTCCACGAGCAGTACTTC.